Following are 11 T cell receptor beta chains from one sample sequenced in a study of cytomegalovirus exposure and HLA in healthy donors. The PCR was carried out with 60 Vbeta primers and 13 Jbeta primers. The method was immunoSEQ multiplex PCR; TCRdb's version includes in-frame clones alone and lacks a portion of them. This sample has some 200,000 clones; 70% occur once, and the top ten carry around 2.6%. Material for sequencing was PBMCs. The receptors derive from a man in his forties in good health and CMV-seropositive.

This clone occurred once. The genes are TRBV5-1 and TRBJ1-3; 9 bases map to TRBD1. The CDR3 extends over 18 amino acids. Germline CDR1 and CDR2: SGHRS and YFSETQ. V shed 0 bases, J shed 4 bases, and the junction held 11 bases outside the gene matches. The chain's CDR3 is CASSLAGTGQRFGNTIYF. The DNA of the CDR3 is TGCGCCAGCAGCTTGGCCGGGACAGGGCAGAGGTTCGGAAACACCATATATTTT.

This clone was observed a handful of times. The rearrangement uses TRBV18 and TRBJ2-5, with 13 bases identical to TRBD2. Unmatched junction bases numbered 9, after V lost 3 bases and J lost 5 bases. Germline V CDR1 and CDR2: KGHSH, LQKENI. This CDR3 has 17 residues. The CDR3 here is CASSPDLGLAGSETQYF. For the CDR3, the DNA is TGTGCCAGCTCACCTGACTTGGGACTAGCGGGGAGCGAGACCCAGTACTTC.

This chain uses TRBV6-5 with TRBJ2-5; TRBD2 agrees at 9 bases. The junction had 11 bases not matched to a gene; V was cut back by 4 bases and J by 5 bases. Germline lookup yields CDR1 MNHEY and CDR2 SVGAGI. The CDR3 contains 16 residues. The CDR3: CASSSPRGGLGETQYF. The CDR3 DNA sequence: TGTGCCAGCAGTTCCCCGCGGGGGGGGCTGGGGGAGACCCAGTACTTC.

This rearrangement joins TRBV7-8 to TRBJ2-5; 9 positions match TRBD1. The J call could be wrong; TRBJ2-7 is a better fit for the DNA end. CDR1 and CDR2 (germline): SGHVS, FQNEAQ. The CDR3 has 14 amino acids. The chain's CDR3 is CASSLDRGPFEQYF. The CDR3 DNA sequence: TGTGCCAGCAGCTTAGACAGGGGGCCATTCGAGCAGTACTTC.

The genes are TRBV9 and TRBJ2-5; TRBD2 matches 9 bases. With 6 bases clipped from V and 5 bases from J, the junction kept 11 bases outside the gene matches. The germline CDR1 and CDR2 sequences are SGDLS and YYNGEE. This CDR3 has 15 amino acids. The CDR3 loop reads CASTSRGTSWETQYF. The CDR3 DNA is TGTGCCAGCACCAGTAGGGGGACTAGCTGGGAGACCCAGTACTTC. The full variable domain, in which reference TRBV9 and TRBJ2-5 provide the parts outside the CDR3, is DSGVTQTPKHLITATGQRVTLRCSPRSGDLSVYWYQQSLDQGLQFLIQYYNGEERAKGNILERFSAQQFPDLHSELNLSSLELGDSALYFCASTSRGTSWETQYFGPGTRLLVL.

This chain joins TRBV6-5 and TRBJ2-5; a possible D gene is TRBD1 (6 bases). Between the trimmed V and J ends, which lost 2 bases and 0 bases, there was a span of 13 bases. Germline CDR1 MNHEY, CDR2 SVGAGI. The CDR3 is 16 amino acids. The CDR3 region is CASSYGTQRYQETQYF. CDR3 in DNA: TGTGCCAGCAGTTACGGGACACAACGGTACCAAGAGACCCAGTACTTC.

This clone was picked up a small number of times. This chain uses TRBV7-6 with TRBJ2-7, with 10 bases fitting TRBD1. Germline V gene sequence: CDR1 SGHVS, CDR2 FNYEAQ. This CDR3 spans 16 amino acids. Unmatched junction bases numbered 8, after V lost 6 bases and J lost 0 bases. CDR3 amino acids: CASRPGTGDSSYEQYF. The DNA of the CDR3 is TGTGCCAGCAGACCCGGGACAGGGGACTCCTCCTACGAGCAGTACTTC.

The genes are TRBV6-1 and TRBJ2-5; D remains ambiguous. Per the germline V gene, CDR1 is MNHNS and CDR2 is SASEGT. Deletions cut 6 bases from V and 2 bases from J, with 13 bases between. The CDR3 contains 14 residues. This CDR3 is CASRAKALQETQYF. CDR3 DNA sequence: TGTGCCAGCAGGGCTAAAGCGCTACAAGAGACCCAGTACTTC.

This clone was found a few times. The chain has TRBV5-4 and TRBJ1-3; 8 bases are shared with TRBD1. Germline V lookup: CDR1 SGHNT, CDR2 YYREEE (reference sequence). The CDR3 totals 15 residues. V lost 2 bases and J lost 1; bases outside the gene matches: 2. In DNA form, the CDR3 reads TGTGCCAGCAGCTTACAGGGGGGATCTGGAAACACCATATATTTT. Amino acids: CASSLQGGSGNTIYF.

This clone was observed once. CDR3 region: CASSLDSTNEKLFF. The CDR3 DNA sequence: TGTGCCAGCAGCTTGGACAGCACTAATGAAAAACTGTTTTTT. J is TRBJ1-4 and V is TRBV5-4; D is uncertain. There are 14 residues in the CDR3. V was cut by 0 bases and J by 2 bases, with 5 bases left in between. Germline CDR1 SGHNT, CDR2 YYREEE (reference sequence). The whole variable domain, remainder taken from reference TRBV5-4 and TRBJ1-4, is ETGVTQSPTHLIKTRGQQVTLRCSSQSGHNTVSWYQQALGQGPQFIFQYYREEENGRGNFPPRFSGLQFPNYSSELNVNALELDDSALYLCASSLDSTNEKLFFGSGTQLSVL.

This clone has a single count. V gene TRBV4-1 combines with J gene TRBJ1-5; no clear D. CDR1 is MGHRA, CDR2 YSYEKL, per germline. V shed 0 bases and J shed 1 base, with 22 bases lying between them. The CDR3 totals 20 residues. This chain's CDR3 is CASSQEPSHGSSWSNQPQHF. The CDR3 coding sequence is TGCGCCAGCAGCCAAGAACCGTCCCATGGTAGTTCCTGGAGCAATCAGCCCCAGCATTTT.